These T cell receptor beta chains were read from a single sample in a study of CD4 T cells in relation to SARS-CoV-2 and coronaviruses. The repertoire was sequenced with immunoSEQ multiplex PCR; TCRdb's copy has only in-frame clones and lacks some. The table has around 12,000 clones, more than 75% seen once. Material: naive CD4+ T cells from PBMCs. These receptors originate from an adult with COVID-19. Both conserved end residues are part of each CDR3. Each record gives: clone size, J gene, V gene, D gene, CDR3 DNA, CDR3 protein. The D gene is left open where the match is weak. Expanded clones get a size class; other rows say once, few or many, or leave the size out.

size: -; J: TRBJ1-5; V: TRBV10-3; D: TRBD1; DNA: TGTGCCATCAGCGGACAGGGGGCGGGTCAGCCCCAGCATTTT; CDR3: CAISGQGAGQPQHF
size: -; J: TRBJ1-1; V: TRBV15; D: -; DNA: TGTGCCACCAGCAGAGGGGTGACAGGACTACGAAACACTGAAGCTTTCTTT; CDR3: CATSRGVTGLRNTEAFF
size: -; J: TRBJ2-6; V: TRBV7-2; D: -; DNA: TGTGCCAGCAGCACAACAGGGTCTGGGGCCAACGTCCTGACTTTC; CDR3: CASSTTGSGANVLTF
size: -; J: TRBJ2-5; V: TRBV13; D: -; DNA: TGTGCCAGCAGCTTAGGCCCTAGATTAGAGACCCAGTACTTC; CDR3: CASSLGPRLETQYF
size: -; J: TRBJ2-6; V: TRBV6-5; D: -; DNA: TGTGCCAGCAGTTACTCGAGAAATACTGGGGCCAACGTCCTGACTTTC; CDR3: CASSYSRNTGANVLTF
size: -; J: TRBJ1-4; V: TRBV6-5; D: -; DNA: TGTGCCAGCAGTTACACGAACAGGGACGGTGAAAAACTGTTTTTT; CDR3: CASSYTNRDGEKLFF
size: -; J: TRBJ1-6; V: TRBV4-2; D: -; DNA: TGTGCCAGCAGCAAAACGGAGCCCAGGACGGATTCACCCCTCCACTTT; CDR3: CASSKTEPRTDSPLHF
size: -; J: TRBJ2-3; V: TRBV7-2; D: TRBD1; DNA: TGTGCCAGCAGCCTACTTACAGGGGGCTTGCGCACAGATACGCAGTATTTT; CDR3: CASSLLTGGLRTDTQYF
size: few; J: TRBJ1-5; V: TRBV3-1/TRBV3-2; D: -; DNA: TGTGCCAGCAGCCAAGACCCACAGGGTCTGGGGCAGCCCCAGCATTTT; CDR3: CASSQDPQGLGQPQHF
size: -; J: TRBJ1-5; V: TRBV15; D: TRBD1; DNA: TGTGCCACCAGCCCGACAGGGGGTAATCAGCCCCAGCATTTT; CDR3: CATSPTGGNQPQHF
size: -; J: TRBJ1-4; V: TRBV18; D: TRBD1; DNA: TGTGCCAGCTCACCAGGGACAGGGAATGAAAAACTGTTTTTT; CDR3: CASSPGTGNEKLFF
size: once; J: TRBJ1-5; V: TRBV28; D: TRBD1; DNA: TGTGCCAGCAGGAGACAGGGGAGCCATCAGCCCCAGCATTTT; CDR3: CASRRQGSHQPQHF
size: once; J: TRBJ1-2; V: TRBV5-1; D: -; DNA: TGCGCCAGCAGGGTGGCACAGGATAACTATGGCTACACCTTC; CDR3: CASRVAQDNYGYTF
size: once; J: TRBJ1-4; V: TRBV25-1; D: -; DNA: TGTGCCAGCAGCCCCCCCGGGGGTGGCGAAAAACTGTTTTTT; CDR3: CASSPPGGGEKLFF
size: -; J: TRBJ2-7; V: TRBV12-3/TRBV12-4; D: -; DNA: TGTGCCAGCACCAAAGGGTATTCCGAGCAGTACTTC; CDR3: CASTKGYSEQYF
size: -; J: TRBJ2-5; V: TRBV9; D: TRBD1; DNA: TGTGCCAGCAGCATACAGGGGGGACAAGAGACCCAGTACTTC; CDR3: CASSIQGGQETQYF
size: -; J: TRBJ1-4; V: TRBV29-1; D: -; DNA: TGCAGCGTTAGGGCAGAGGACGAAAAACTGTTTTTT; CDR3: CSVRAEDEKLFF
size: -; J: TRBJ1-4; V: TRBV3-1/TRBV3-2; D: -; DNA: TGTGCCAGCAGCGGGGGGGCAGGTGAAAAACTGTTTTTT; CDR3: CASSGGAGEKLFF
size: -; J: TRBJ1-2; V: TRBV12-3/TRBV12-4; D: -; DNA: TGTGCCAGCATACATACTAACTATGGCTACACCTTC; CDR3: CASIHTNYGYTF
size: -; J: TRBJ1-3; V: TRBV4-1; D: -; DNA: TGCGCCAGCAGCCAAGAAAGGATAGGAAACACCATATATTTT; CDR3: CASSQERIGNTIYF
size: -; J: TRBJ1-5; V: TRBV6-5; D: TRBD1; DNA: TGTGCCAGCAACCGACAGGGGAGCAATCAGCCCCAGCATTTT; CDR3: CASNRQGSNQPQHF
size: -; J: TRBJ1-6; V: TRBV27; D: -; DNA: TGTGCCAGCAGTTTATGGCAGGGCCTAACCTCCTATAATTCACCCCTCCACTTT; CDR3: CASSLWQGLTSYNSPLHF
size: -; J: TRBJ1-1; V: TRBV19; D: -; DNA: TGTGCCAGTAGTCCTAAAGGGGGGGTGTACACTGAAGCTTTCTTT; CDR3: CASSPKGGVYTEAFF
size: -; J: TRBJ2-1; V: TRBV24-1; D: -; DNA: TGTGCCACCAGTGACTCGGGACACTCCGGGAAAAATGAGCAGTTCTTC; CDR3: CATSDSGHSGKNEQFF
size: -; J: TRBJ1-4; V: TRBV11-3; D: TRBD1; DNA: TGTGCCAGCAGCCCCGACAGGGGTTACGAAAAACTGTTTTTT; CDR3: CASSPDRGYEKLFF
size: few; J: TRBJ1-2; V: TRBV18; D: -; DNA: TGTGCCAGCTCACCACCGGGGGGCACCTATGGCTACACCTTC; CDR3: CASSPPGGTYGYTF
size: -; J: TRBJ1-2; V: TRBV15; D: -; DNA: TGTGCCACCAGCAGAGATAGGGGATATGGCTACACCTTC; CDR3: CATSRDRGYGYTF
size: -; J: TRBJ2-2; V: TRBV6-6; D: -; DNA: TGTGCCAGCAGCCACAAGGGTTCCCCGAACACCGGGGAGCTGTTTTTT; CDR3: CASSHKGSPNTGELFF
size: -; J: TRBJ1-3; V: TRBV4-3; D: -; DNA: TGCGCCAGCAGCCAAGAAGGGGGGGGGAGCTCTGGAAACACCATATATTTT; CDR3: CASSQEGGGSSGNTIYF
size: -; J: TRBJ2-1; V: TRBV6-5; D: -; DNA: TGTGCCAGCACCCCCGATCGAAGGCTGCAGTTCTTC; CDR3: CASTPDRRLQFF
size: -; J: TRBJ2-1; V: TRBV9; D: -; DNA: TGTGCCAGCAGCCCGCCGGCAGAACTTGATGAGCAGTTCTTC; CDR3: CASSPPAELDEQFF
size: -; J: TRBJ1-5; V: TRBV24-1; D: TRBD1; DNA: TGTGCCACCAGCGGGGGGCAGGGGGATAATCAGCCCCAGCATTTT; CDR3: CATSGGQGDNQPQHF
size: -; J: TRBJ2-3; V: TRBV2; D: TRBD2; DNA: TGTGCCAGCAGTGCTGGACTAGCGGGGAGCACAGATACGCAGTATTTT; CDR3: CASSAGLAGSTDTQYF
size: few; J: TRBJ1-6; V: TRBV5-1; D: -; DNA: TGCGCCAGCAGCTTGAGGGTCGATTCACCCCTCCACTTT; CDR3: CASSLRVDSPLHF